Following are 20 T cell receptor beta chains from one sample sequenced in a study of a mutant IDH1 vaccine in newly diagnosed glioma. These TCRs are of unknown antigen specificity. Time point noted: week 35, safety follow-up. Each dose of the vaccine consisted of 300 ug of mutant IDH1 20-mer peptide, with topical imiquimod. Produced via immunoSEQ multiplex PCR; TCRdb's table is partial and in-frame only. The sample shows about 69,000 clones, around 87% of them seen only once. Sample: PBMCs, taken from a glioma patient whose treatment included an IDH1 peptide vaccine. These receptor sequences come from a man younger than 45 with glioma.

V and J are TRBV4-2 and TRBJ1-4; 8 bases are shared with TRBD1. Germline-derived CDR1 and CDR2 are LGHNA and YNFKEQ. The J segment lost 11 bases and the V segment lost 1 base, leaving 12 bases of the junction unmatched. The CDR3 extends over 16 amino acids. CDR3 protein: CASSQAGGRGLGKLFF. As DNA, the CDR3 is TGTGCCAGCAGCCAAGCGGGGGGCAGGGGGCTGGGGAAACTGTTTTTT.

V is TRBV9 and J is TRBJ1-2; no firm D call. Germline assignment: CDR1 SGDLS and CDR2 YYNGEE. V was trimmed by 8 bases and J by 6 bases, leaving 17 bases between them. CDR3 length: 13 amino acids. The CDR3 region has the DNA TGTGCCAGTGCACCCCACTTTGACGATGGCTACACCTTC. It is translated as CASAPHFDDGYTF.

The V and J genes are TRBV7-9 and TRBJ2-3; D might be TRBD1 (5 bases). V lost 3 bases, J lost 3 bases, and 7 bases lay in between. The CDR3 runs 13 residues. CDR1 is SEHNR and CDR2 is FQNEAQ in the germline V gene (reference sequence). For the CDR3, the DNA is TGTGCCAGCAGCTTTGGACATACAGATACGCAGTATTTT. Its protein is CASSFGHTDTQYF. The full variable domain, with the rest looked up from reference TRBV7-9 and TRBJ2-3, is DTGVSQNPRHKITKRGQNVTFRCDPISEHNRLYWYRQTLGQGPEFLTYFQNEAQLEKSRLLSDRFSAERPKGSFSTLEIQRTEQGDSAMYLCASSFGHTDTQYFGPGTRLTVL.

This clone has a single count. V and J are TRBV30 and TRBJ1-5; TRBD1 matches at 8 bases. V lost 1 base to trimming and J lost 7 bases; unmatched junction nucleotides: 3. Germline V gene lookup returns CDR1 GTSNPN and CDR2 SVGIG (reference sequence). The CDR3 spans 13 residues. DNA of the CDR3: TGTGCCTGGAGTGCCGACAGGGGCCAGCCCCAGCATTTT. Amino acids: CAWSADRGQPQHF.

The chain carries TRBV15 and TRBJ1-4; D unclear. Germline V gene lookup returns CDR1 LNHNV and CDR2 YYDKDF (reference sequence). The CDR3 runs to 12 residues. V lost 2 bases and J 4 bases, leaving 2 bases between the germline ends. For the CDR3, the DNA is TGTGCCACCAGCAGATATAATGAAAAACTGTTTTTT. It translates to CATSRYNEKLFF.

The chain carries TRBV10-3 and TRBJ2-3; 9 nucleotides align to TRBD2. V lost 2 bases, J lost 2 bases, and 5 bases stayed unmatched. Germline CDR1 reads ENHRY; CDR2 reads SYGVKD. The CDR3 consists of 16 residues. The CDR3 loop is CAISERLAGFTDTQYF. The CDR3 bases are TGTGCCATCAGTGAGAGGCTAGCGGGATTCACAGATACGCAGTATTTT.

The CDR3 DNA reads as TGTGCCGGAAGCGGGAGGGCGGTCAATGAGCAGTTCTTC. Amino acid sequence: CAGSGRAVNEQFF. The chain couples TRBV7-9 to TRBJ2-1, with TRBD2 identical over 10 bases. In germline, CDR1 is SEHNR, CDR2 FQNEAQ (reference sequence). J was trimmed by 6 bases and V by 11 bases; bases with no gene match: 7. The CDR3 is made up of 13 amino acids.

The chain uses TRBV7-2 and TRBJ2-7, with a tentative D call TRBD2 (6 bases). The V and J ends lost 0 bases and 6 bases respectively, with 15 bases between them. Germline V lookup: CDR1 SGHTA, CDR2 FQGNSA. The CDR3 consists of 15 residues. CDR3 sequence reads: CASSLAGGTKGEQYF. CDR3 bases: TGTGCCAGCAGCTTAGCGGGAGGCACCAAGGGCGAGCAGTACTTC.

The V and J genes are TRBV9 and TRBJ1-6; maybe TRBD1 (6 bases). The germline gives CDR1 SGDLS, CDR2 YYNGEE. Between the trimmed V and J ends, which lost 0 bases and 5 bases, there was a span of 6 bases. The CDR3 length is 14 residues. CDR3 loop: CASSVAGDNSPLHF. In DNA, the CDR3 is TGTGCCAGCAGCGTAGCAGGGGATAATTCACCCCTCCACTTT.

The chain recombines TRBV28 with TRBJ1-5, with 8 bases matching TRBD1. The CDR3 consists of 14 residues. V shed 8 bases and J 6 bases; nucleotides not matched to a gene: 9. Germline V CDR1 and CDR2: MDHEN, SYDVKM. CDR3 residues: CASYDRGVGQPQHF. DNA of the CDR3: TGTGCCAGCTACGACAGGGGTGTCGGTCAGCCCCAGCATTTT.

The V gene is TRBV7-8, the J gene TRBJ1-2, with a possible D match to TRBD1 (5 bases). Trimming shortened V by 0 bases and J by 3 bases, and 11 bases separated the two germline ends. This CDR3 is built from 15 residues. Germline CDR1 SGHVS, CDR2 FQNEAQ. The CDR3: CASSLALGTYYGYTF. In nucleotides, the CDR3 is TGTGCCAGCAGCTTAGCGCTAGGGACGTACTATGGCTACACCTTC.

The rearrangement links TRBV7-9 to TRBJ2-7; a possible D gene is TRBD1 (5 bases). Per the germline V gene, CDR1 is SEHNR and CDR2 is FQNEAQ (reference sequence). The CDR3 consists of 15 residues. V lost 4 bases and J lost 1, with 14 bases in between. CDR3 DNA sequence: TGTGCCAGCAGCTGGGGCCACCACTCATCCTACGAGCAGTACTTC. Its protein product is CASSWGHHSSYEQYF.

V and J are TRBV4-2 and TRBJ1-4; D call uncertain. V lost 1 base to trimming and J lost 5 bases, with 11 bases between them. The CDR3 is made up of 15 amino acids. CDR1 is LGHNA and CDR2 is YNFKEQ in the germline V gene. In DNA form, the CDR3 reads TGTGCCAGCAGCCAAGTGGACTCTAGGAATGAAAAACTGTTTTTT. Residues: CASSQVDSRNEKLFF.

V and J are TRBV7-3 and TRBJ2-7; 8 nucleotides agree with TRBD1. This CDR3 contains 13 residues. V shed 2 bases and J 3 bases; nucleotides not matched to a gene: 0. Germline CDR1 SGHTA, CDR2 FQGTGA. As DNA, the CDR3 is TGTGCCAGCAGCTTAGACAGGGGCTACGAGCAGTACTTC. This sequence encodes CASSLDRGYEQYF.

This clone was picked up one time. The V gene is TRBV2, the J gene TRBJ2-2; no firm D call. V dropped 3 bases and J dropped 0 bases, with 20 bases sitting between them. The CDR3 consists of 19 residues. CDR1 is SNHLY and CDR2 is FYNNEI in the germline V gene. CDR3 bases: TGTGCCAGCAGTGATTCCTCCTTTCGGTTCCGGGCGAACACCGGGGAGCTGTTTTTT. It yields the protein CASSDSSFRFRANTGELFF. Full variable domain (rest looked up from reference TRBV2 and TRBJ2-2): EPEVTQTPSHQVTQMGQEVILRCVPISNHLYFYWYRQILGQKVEFLVSFYNNEISEKSEIFDDQFSVERPDGSNFTLKIRSTKLEDSAMYFCASSDSSFRFRANTGELFFGEGSRLTVL.

The J gene is TRBJ1-2, the V gene TRBV28; possible D gene TRBD1, 6 bases. V was shortened by 7 bases and J by 0 bases, with 18 bases between the two germline ends. Germline CDR1 reads MDHEN; CDR2 reads SYDVKM. The CDR3 runs to 16 residues. The CDR3 region is CASIIHRDKSNYGYTF. The CDR3 coding sequence is TGTGCCAGCATTATCCACCGGGACAAGTCTAACTATGGCTACACCTTC.

V usage is TRBV5-1 and J usage is TRBJ2-5; D might be TRBD1 or TRBD2, each matching 7 bases. The J call may be faulty, since TRBJ2-7 better matches the DNA end. Per the germline V gene, CDR1 is SGHRS and CDR2 is YFSETQ. This CDR3 is built from 13 residues. The CDR3 is CASSFLRGGEQYF. The CDR3 nucleotides are TGCGCCAGCAGCTTCCTCAGGGGGGGCGAGCAGTACTTC.

The genes are TRBV30 and TRBJ2-7; D remains unclear. Trimming shortened V by 2 bases and J by 2 bases, and 7 bases separated the two germline ends. CDR3 length: 12 amino acids. In germline, CDR1 is GTSNPN, CDR2 SVGIG (reference sequence). DNA for the CDR3: TGTGCCTGGAGTAGCGCTCCCTACGAGCAGTACTTC. Encoded protein: CAWSSAPYEQYF.

This clone was seen once. The rearrangement links TRBV9 to TRBJ2-3; D ambiguous. From germline, CDR1 is SGDLS and CDR2 YYNGEE. Between the trimmed V and J ends, which lost 4 bases and 0 bases, there was a span of 12 bases. The CDR3 runs 15 residues. The CDR3, as DNA: TGTGCCAGCAGCATGCTACCCGCGAGCACAGATACGCAGTATTTT. It is translated as CASSMLPASTDTQYF.

This clone was seen more than once but under ten times. This sequence joins TRBV30 and TRBJ1-1; tentatively, D is TRBD1 (5 bases). V was trimmed by 6 bases and J by 1 base, leaving 18 bases between them. Germline values: CDR1 GTSNPN, CDR2 SVGIG (reference sequence). This CDR3 is 15 amino acids long. The chain's CDR3 is CACDVEIGQNTEAFF. The CDR3 DNA follows: TGTGCCTGCGACGTTGAGATAGGACAGAACACTGAAGCTTTCTTT.